Presented here are 3 T cell receptor beta chains from one specimen sequenced in a study of cytomegalovirus exposure and HLA in healthy donors. Amplification used 60 Vbeta primers and 13 Jbeta primers. Profiled with immunoSEQ multiplex PCR; TCRdb holds only in-frame clones, not every one. The sample has 150,000 to 200,000 clones; around 72% are singletons. Sequencing input: PBMCs. The receptors shown here come from a middle-aged woman in good health and CMV-seropositive.

Points on this clone: The junction shows a germline mismatch at one end, possibly a read error. This chain links TRBV7-9 with TRBJ1-5; D call uncertain. This CDR3 spans 13 amino acids. Looked up from germline, CDR1 is SEHNR and CDR2 is FQNEAQ (reference sequence). The CDR3 loop reads CSSSLGNSQPQHF. The CDR3, as DNA: TGTTCCAGCAGCTTAGGTAACTCCCAGCCCCAGCATTTT.

The genes are TRBV10-3 and TRBJ1-2; D perhaps matches TRBD1 (5 bases). CDR1 is ENHRY and CDR2 is SYGVKD in the germline V gene. Trimming shortened V by 1 base and J by 9 bases, and 12 bases separated the two germline ends. The CDR3 consists of 13 residues. The CDR3 reads CAISELAQARYTF. Here the CDR3 DNA reads TGTGCCATCAGTGAGTTGGCACAGGCACGCTACACCTTC.

The chain combines TRBV18 with TRBJ1-1; TRBD1 matches 7 bases. The CDR3 runs to 15 residues. Per germline, CDR1 KGHSH and CDR2 LQKENI. V was pared by 4 bases and J by 4 bases, with 9 bases of the junction left unmatched. The CDR3 loop reads CASSRTGVYATEAFF. In DNA, the CDR3 is TGTGCCAGCTCACGAACAGGGGTCTATGCCACTGAAGCTTTCTTT.